This paragraph reports one T cell receptor beta chain. Its matching antigen is unknown. These data come from a study of glioma-infiltrating T cells after dendritic cell vaccination. The overall study: Autologous tumor lysate-pulsed dendritic cell vaccination was given between about 2003 and 2013.

Study observations and caveats: Only a small number of patients had complete blood and tumor samples.

Generated by immunoSEQ multiplex PCR, the TCRdb table keeps only in-frame clones and is missing some. Of around 67,000 clones listed, 81% are singletons. J gave up 6 bases and V 7 bases, and 9 bases lay outside the gene matches. Per the germline V gene, CDR1 is LNHDA and CDR2 is SQIVND (reference sequence). The CDR3 consists of 15 residues. The sample consisted of blood, taken before dendritic cell vaccination. This chain connects TRBV19 to TRBJ2-3; the match to TRBD1 covers 11 bases. The origin of this receptor is a human donor with glioblastoma. DNA of the CDR3: TGTGCCAGTACCAGGACAGGGGGCGCCGCGGATACGCAGTATTTT. Its protein product is CASTRTGGAADTQYF.